This T cell receptor (beta chain) originates from a study of shared clonotypes between healthy human individuals. Sequencing was performed with immunoSEQ multiplex PCR; in TCRdb, only in-frame clones are kept and a portion is missing. Of about 1 million clones in the sample, more than 65% were seen once. This TCR was sampled from a young man in good health. Sequencing was done on a sample of memory CD4+ T cells sorted from blood. The subset was: CD45RA-negative fraction.

The CDR3 DNA sequence: TGTGCCAGTACGGGACAGGATCGTGAAAAACTGTTTTTT. Translated, it gives CASTGQDREKLFF. V is TRBV19 and J is TRBJ1-4; 8 nucleotides line up with TRBD1. The CDR3 extends over 13 amino acids. CDR1 LNHDA and CDR2 SQIVND come from the germline V gene (reference sequence). V lost 7 bases, J lost 7 bases, and 5 bases stayed unmatched.